This record concerns one T cell receptor beta chain sequence. The beta constant-region primer was an equimolar mix of two oligonucleotides covering TRBC1 and TRBC2. TCRdb analysed the UMI-ligation and nested PCR reads with MiXCR anew, one entry per CDR3 protein. This repertoire shows 130,000 to 150,000 distinct CDR3 sequences, approximately 15% found once; its top ten account for about 0.15%. This sample was included in a study of naive and memory T cell subsets. Looked up from germline, CDR1 is GTSNPN and CDR2 is SVGIG (reference sequence). The V end lost 7 bases, the J end lost 4 bases, and 11 bases lay between the germline ends. The CDR3 spans 11 residues.

The chain links TRBV30 to TRBJ2-7; D is ambiguous. Sequenced: naive CD4+ T cells from blood. This clonotype was obtained from a human donor in good health. In DNA, the CDR3 is TGTGCCTCAACATCCGATTACGAGCAGTACTTC. Amino acids: CASTSDYEQYF.